The next 3 T cell receptor beta chains were all read from a single sample in a study of beta chain features in type 1 diabetes. Findings and caveats of the study: All four CD4+ subsets of Type 1 diabetes patients contained TCRB CDR3s that were moderately but significantly shorter.

What these receptors recognize is not known. The entirety of the isolated RNA underwent reverse transcription, so expressed TCRB transcripts were sequenced. Measured with immunoSEQ multiplex PCR; TCRdb has only the in-frame clones, and not every one. The profile shows fewer than 350,000 clones, approximately 15% of them singletons. The sample taken for sequencing was naive CD4+ T cells from blood. The source of these receptors is a young man with type 1 diabetes.

V usage is TRBV18 and J usage is TRBJ2-5, with 7 bases that match TRBD1. This CDR3 spans 16 amino acids. CDR1 is KGHSH, CDR2 LQKENI, per germline. The junction had 11 bases not matched to a gene; V was cut back by 4 bases and J by 3 bases. The CDR3 DNA sequence: TGTGCCAGCTCACAGGACAGGAGTTCTAACAAAGAGACCCAGTACTTC. Translating it yields CASSQDRSSNKETQYF.

The chain joins TRBV30 to TRBJ1-2; maybe TRBD1 (6 bases). Trimming removed 1 base at V and 8 bases at J, with 11 bases between. CDR1 is GTSNPN and CDR2 is SVGIG in the germline V gene (reference sequence). There are 12 residues in the CDR3. This CDR3 is CAWSGGGRGYTF. CDR3 sequence (DNA): TGTGCCTGGAGTGGCGGGGGCCGGGGCTACACCTTC.

This clone was seen more than once but under ten times. This chain joins TRBV19 and TRBJ1-1, with a tentative D call TRBD1 (6 bases). Germline values: CDR1 LNHDA, CDR2 SQIVND (reference sequence). The V end was cut by 7 bases, the J end by 5 bases, with 14 bases between. CDR3 length equals 13 residues. CDR3 DNA: TGTGCCAGTATTACAGGGTCGCGGACTGAAGCTTTCTTT. Encoded protein: CASITGSRTEAFF.